This entry lists 32 T cell receptor beta chains sequenced from one sample in a study of cytomegalovirus exposure and HLA in healthy donors (TCRdb year 2017). The library relied on the immunoSEQ multiplex PCR assay. A mixture of 60 forward primers for TCR Vbeta segments and 13 reverse primers for TCR Jbeta segments was used in the multiplex PCR. TCRdb took this table from immuneACCESS and kept in-frame rearrangements with V and J called. Such tables lack part of the clones; where checked against another copy, unresolved V genes explain under half of the gap, and the rest is unexplained. This sample holds a few hundred thousand clones; about four fifths were observed only once. The biggest ten clones account for approximately 0.3% of the sample. The sequenced material came from PBMCs. The source of these receptors is a girl aged 2 to 9 in good health and CMV-seronegative.

The rearrangement links TRBV7-9 to TRBJ2-7; 8 bases match TRBD1. This CDR3 is 13 amino acids long. The trim removed 6 bases at V and 2 bases at J, leaving 3 bases unmatched. Germline V gene sequence: CDR1 SEHNR, CDR2 FQNEAQ (reference sequence). CDR3: CASRTGGTYEQYF. The DNA for the CDR3 is TGTGCCAGCAGAACAGGGGGAACCTACGAGCAGTACTTC.

The gene calls are TRBV4-1 and TRBJ2-7; 8 nucleotides match TRBD1. V gave up 4 bases and J gave up 7 bases; unmatched junction bases: 12. The CDR3 contains 15 residues. Germline lookup yields CDR1 MGHRA and CDR2 YSYEKL. CDR3 sequence: CASSLQTGDLREQYF. The DNA for the CDR3 is TGCGCCAGCAGCCTCCAGACAGGGGATTTGAGGGAGCAGTACTTC.

In this sample, this clone turned up once. The rearrangement joins TRBV2 to TRBJ2-7; D call uncertain. V dropped 7 bases and J dropped 0 bases, with 10 bases sitting between them. The CDR3 length is 13 residues. Germline lookup yields CDR1 SNHLY and CDR2 FYNNEI. This CDR3 reads CASTSASSYEQYF. The CDR3 DNA is TGTGCCAGCACTTCAGCGAGCTCCTACGAGCAGTACTTC. Using reference TRBV2 and TRBJ2-7 for the parts outside the CDR3, the full variable domain is EPEVTQTPSHQVTQMGQEVILRCVPISNHLYFYWYRQILGQKVEFLVSFYNNEISEKSEIFDDQFSVERPDGSNFTLKIRSTKLEDSAMYFCASTSASSYEQYFGPGTRLTVT.

The rearrangement joins TRBV4-1 to TRBJ2-6, with a weak D call TRBD1 (6 bases). This CDR3 comprises 17 residues. The V and J ends lost 1 base and 0 bases respectively, with 10 bases between them. CDR1 is MGHRA and CDR2 is YSYEKL in the germline V gene. The CDR3 DNA follows: TGCGCCAGCAGCCAAGGGACAGTCTACTCTGGGGCCAACGTCCTGACTTTC. This translates into CASSQGTVYSGANVLTF.

V usage is TRBV7-2 and J usage is TRBJ2-7, with D possibly being TRBD2 (6 bases). The V gene lost 5 bases and the J gene lost 3 bases, with 14 bases spanning the gap. The CDR3 runs to 14 residues. Germline CDR1 and CDR2: SGHTA and FQGNSA. The CDR3 region is CASSPSAGSYEQYF. In DNA form, the CDR3 reads TGTGCCAGCAGCCCCTCGGCGGGGAGCTACGAGCAGTACTTC.

The gene calls are TRBV5-1 and TRBJ2-2, with D unclear. CDR1 is SGHRS, CDR2 YFSETQ, per germline. CDR3 length: 14 residues. The V end lost 1 base, the J end lost 1 base, and 5 bases lay between the germline ends. The CDR3 DNA reads TGCGCCAGCAGCTTGATCGGGAACACCGGGGAGCTGTTTTTT. It is translated as CASSLIGNTGELFF.

In this sample, this clone turned up once. The chain has TRBV6-6 and TRBJ2-1, with 10 positions matching TRBD1. Germline CDR1 MNHNY, CDR2 SVGAGI (reference sequence). CDR3 length: 16 residues. J lost 0 bases, V lost 2 bases, and 1 base had no gene match. Here the CDR3 DNA reads TGTGCCAGCAGTTACCGGACAGGGGGCTCCTACAATGAGCAGTTCTTC. This encodes CASSYRTGGSYNEQFF.

The chain links TRBV10-3 to TRBJ2-1; TRBD1 matches at 11 bases. CDR3 length equals 14 residues. Trimming removed 1 base from V and 9 bases from J; junction bases left unmatched: 2. Per germline, CDR1 ENHRY and CDR2 SYGVKD. The CDR3 loop reads CAISEWTGGSEQFF. The CDR3 nucleotides are TGTGCCATCAGTGAGTGGACAGGGGGCAGTGAGCAGTTCTTC.

V and J are TRBV9 and TRBJ2-5; D uncertain. V was shortened by 2 bases and J by 4 bases, with 12 bases between the two germline ends. Germline CDR1 reads SGDLS; CDR2 reads YYNGEE. The length of the CDR3 is 14 residues. The CDR3 sequence: CASSVTWSGETQYF. DNA for the CDR3: TGTGCCAGCAGCGTCACGTGGAGTGGAGAGACCCAGTACTTC.

The V and J genes are TRBV28 and TRBJ1-5; 7 bases map to TRBD1. The CDR3 extends over 12 amino acids. The germline V gene has CDR1 MDHEN and CDR2 SYDVKM. The CDR3 DNA is TGTGCATCAACAGGGGCCGGTGAGGCCCAGCATTTT. Translation: CASTGAGEAQHF.

The chain recombines TRBV27 with TRBJ1-5; no clear D gene. The CDR3 spans 13 residues. Trimming pared 3 bases from V and 0 bases from J, leaving 3 bases between. Germline V gene lookup returns CDR1 MNHEY and CDR2 SMNVEV (reference sequence). The CDR3, as DNA: TGTGCCAGCAGTTTCTATAGCAATCAGCCCCAGCATTTT. It codes for CASSFYSNQPQHF.

The chain is built from TRBV7-9 and TRBJ1-2; D is undetermined. V lost 7 bases to trimming and J lost 4 bases, with 22 bases between them. Germline loops: CDR1 SEHNR, CDR2 FQNEAQ (reference sequence). CDR3 size: 16 residues. CDR3 residues: CASTVVSWFLRYGYTF. CDR3 in DNA: TGTGCCAGCACCGTCGTCTCGTGGTTTTTGCGCTATGGCTACACCTTC.

The chain couples TRBV5-1 to TRBJ2-7; 9 bases map to TRBD1. The CDR3 extends over 14 amino acids. Germline V lookup: CDR1 SGHRS, CDR2 YFSETQ. V was pared by 0 bases and J by 5 bases, with 3 bases of the junction left unmatched. DNA for the CDR3: TGCGCCAGCAGCTTGGGACAGGGGGACGACGAGCAGTACTTC. It yields the protein CASSLGQGDDEQYF.

CDR3 in DNA: TGTGCCAGCAGTGAATACGATAAGCCTGAAAATGAGCAGTTCTTC. It is translated as CASSEYDKPENEQFF. This chain joins TRBV25-1 and TRBJ2-1; D gene ambiguous. V lost 0 bases, J lost 7 bases, and 13 bases lay in between. CDR1 and CDR2 (germline): MGHDK, SYGVNS. The CDR3 covers 15 residues.

This clone was detected only once. The chain uses TRBV30 and TRBJ2-6, with D possibly being TRBD1 (6 bases). Trimming shortened V by 5 bases and J by 2 bases, and 10 bases separated the two germline ends. The CDR3 spans 14 residues. CDR1 is GTSNPN, CDR2 SVGIG, per germline (reference sequence). CDR3 DNA sequence: TGTGCCTGGGACCAGGGGACTGGGGCCAACGTCCTGACTTTC. It yields the protein CAWDQGTGANVLTF.

In its sample, this clone was seen a few times. Other DNA sequences in the sample encode the same CDR3. The V and J genes are TRBV6-4 and TRBJ2-2, with 8 bases lining up with TRBD1. Germline CDR1 MRHNA, CDR2 SNTAGT. The CDR3 sequence is 16 residues long. J gave up 6 bases and V 0 bases, and 6 bases lay outside the gene matches. This chain's CDR3 is CASSDSPGGASGELFF. CDR3 nucleotides: TGTGCCAGCAGTGACTCCCCAGGGGGCGCATCCGGGGAGCTGTTTTTT.

This rearrangement joins TRBV14 to TRBJ2-3, with D perhaps matching TRBD1 (6 bases). CDR3 length equals 15 residues. Germline V gene lookup returns CDR1 SGHDN and CDR2 FVKESK. Trimming stripped 2 bases from V and 0 bases from J, with 9 bases between. CDR3 loop: CASSQSGHSTDTQYF. CDR3 nucleotide sequence: TGTGCCAGCAGCCAATCGGGACACAGCACAGATACGCAGTATTTT.

A single count supports this clone. V usage is TRBV5-1 and J usage is TRBJ2-7, with 9 nucleotides matching TRBD2. This CDR3 is built from 18 residues. Germline CDR1 SGHRS, CDR2 YFSETQ. The trim removed 3 bases at V and 4 bases at J, leaving 17 bases unmatched. As DNA, the CDR3 is TGCGCCAGCAGCTCGGGGCCCCTTAAGACTAGCGGATATTACGAGCAGTACTTC. Translation gives CASSSGPLKTSGYYEQYF.

This chain links TRBV5-4 with TRBJ2-3, with D possibly TRBD1 on 6 matching bases. There are 14 residues in the CDR3. Germline lookup yields CDR1 SGHNT and CDR2 YYREEE (reference sequence). The ends were cut back, 5 bases at V and 0 bases at J, with 10 bases in the middle. The CDR3 is CASRQGGSTDTQYF. The CDR3 DNA sequence: TGTGCCAGCAGACAAGGGGGAAGCACAGATACGCAGTATTTT.

The chain carries TRBV11-2 and TRBJ1-3; D might be TRBD1 (5 bases). This CDR3 has 16 amino acids. Trimming cost V 5 bases and J 0 bases, with 14 bases left between them. Germline V lookup: CDR1 SGHAT, CDR2 FQNNGV. The CDR3 reads CASSQTVPFSGNTIYF. CDR3 sequence (DNA): TGTGCCAGCAGCCAGACAGTTCCCTTCTCTGGAAACACCATATATTTT.

The chain joins TRBV7-8 to TRBJ2-5, with 8 bases matching TRBD1. The J call may be mistaken, given a closer DNA end match to TRBJ2-7. The germline gives CDR1 SGHVS, CDR2 FQNEAQ. The CDR3 is made up of 15 amino acids. The chain's CDR3 is CASSSGQGLTYEQYF. The CDR3 DNA sequence: TGTGCCAGCAGCTCCGGACAGGGTTTGACCTACGAGCAGTACTTC.

This clone was recorded only once. The rearrangement links TRBV20-1 to TRBJ1-2, with TRBD1 as a possible D gene (5 bases). The CDR3 totals 11 residues. The V end lost 6 bases, the J end lost 5 bases, and 10 bases lay between the germline ends. The germline CDR1 and CDR2 sequences are DFQATT and SNEGSKA (reference sequence). The CDR3 DNA reads TGCAGTGCAGGACATCTGTATGGCTACACCTTC. Translation: CSAGHLYGYTF.

In this sample, this clone turned up once. V gene TRBV11-2 combines with J gene TRBJ2-3; D is undetermined. CDR3 length: 15 amino acids. CDR1 is SGHAT, CDR2 FQNNGV, per germline. The V end was cut by 5 bases, the J end by 0 bases, with 12 bases between. CDR3 in amino acids: CASSRSGYSTDTQYF. The CDR3 region has the DNA TGTGCCAGCAGCCGGTCCGGTTATAGCACAGATACGCAGTATTTT.

This sequence joins TRBV4-1 and TRBJ2-3, with D maybe TRBD2 (5 bases). V lost 4 bases to trimming and J lost 4 bases, with 21 bases between them. The CDR3 loop spans 17 amino acids. CDR1 is MGHRA, CDR2 YSYEKL, per germline. DNA for the CDR3: TGCGCCAGCAGCCTCTACCCGGAGCAATCTAGCTCAGATACGCAGTATTTT. Amino acids: CASSLYPEQSSSDTQYF.

The chain joins TRBV9 to TRBJ1-2; unclear D gene. The CDR3 consists of 14 residues. Germline values: CDR1 SGDLS, CDR2 YYNGEE. V dropped 0 bases and J dropped 5 bases, with 11 bases sitting between them. In DNA, the CDR3 is TGTGCCAGCAGCGTAGATTACAGCTCATATGGCTACACCTTC. It specifies CASSVDYSSYGYTF.

This sequence joins TRBV23-1 and TRBJ2-3, with D tentatively TRBD1 (5 bases). TRBV23-1 is assigned to the ORF class and has an uncertain function. The CDR3 runs to 13 residues. V lost 0 bases to trimming and J lost 11 bases, with 12 bases between them. The CDR3 DNA reads TGCGCCAGCAGTCAATCTTGGGGCTCAAAGCAGTATTTT. Amino acid sequence: CASSQSWGSKQYF.

The chain joins TRBV5-6 to TRBJ1-2; TRBD1 is a possible D gene (6 bases). CDR1 is SGHDT, CDR2 YYEEEE, per germline. The CDR3 has 16 residues. Trimming left V 4 bases short and J 0 bases short, with 16 bases between. In nucleotides, the CDR3 is TGTGCCAGCAGCCAACTGACAGGCAGAGCTAACTATGGCTACACCTTC. This sequence encodes CASSQLTGRANYGYTF.

This clone occurred a few times. This chain links TRBV9 with TRBJ2-1; TRBD2 aligns across 7 bases. Germline V CDR1 and CDR2: SGDLS, YYNGEE. The CDR3 is 15 residues long. The J segment lost 10 bases and the V segment lost 2 bases, leaving 12 bases of the junction unmatched. CDR3 sequence: CASSVLDGGIGEQFF. In DNA form, the CDR3 reads TGTGCCAGCAGCGTTTTGGACGGGGGGATTGGGGAGCAGTTCTTC. The variable domain in full, with the rest retrieved from reference TRBV9 and TRBJ2-1, is DSGVTQTPKHLITATGQRVTLRCSPRSGDLSVYWYQQSLDQGLQFLIQYYNGEERAKGNILERFSAQQFPDLHSELNLSSLELGDSALYFCASSVLDGGIGEQFFGPGTRLTVL.

V is TRBV6-4 and J is TRBJ1-1; TRBD1 might be the D (5 bases). Trimming shortened V by 10 bases and J by 0 bases, and 12 bases separated the two germline ends. The CDR3 covers 13 residues. Germline V gives CDR1 MRHNA, CDR2 SNTAGT. The CDR3 coding sequence is TGTGCCATCGTTAGGGGCATGAACACTGAAGCTTTCTTT. Protein product: CAIVRGMNTEAFF.

The rearrangement joins TRBV28 to TRBJ2-1; 9 nucleotides line up with TRBD1. CDR1 and CDR2 (germline): MDHEN, SYDVKM. There are 15 residues in the CDR3. V was pared by 7 bases and J by 1 base, with 5 bases of the junction left unmatched. This chain's CDR3 is CASIPGTGSYNEQFF. The CDR3 DNA sequence: TGTGCCAGCATCCCCGGGACAGGGTCCTACAATGAGCAGTTCTTC.

With respect to this clone: Other DNA variants within this sample encode the same CDR3. The CDR3 region is CASSFEETQYF. In DNA, the CDR3 is TGCGCCAGCAGCTTCGAGGAGACCCAGTACTTC. V is TRBV5-1 and J is TRBJ2-5; no reliable D call. Germline V CDR1 and CDR2: SGHRS, YFSETQ. Trimming shortened V by 2 bases and J by 5 bases, and 4 bases separated the two germline ends. The CDR3 has 11 amino acids.

Worth noting for this clone: This specimen includes other DNA sequences encoding the same CDR3. V usage is TRBV5-1 and J usage is TRBJ2-7; 7 positions match TRBD2. V lost 4 bases, J lost 2 bases, and 9 bases stayed unmatched. The germline V gene has CDR1 SGHRS and CDR2 YFSETQ. The CDR3 has 15 residues. CDR3 bases: TGCGCCAGCAGCGGCGGTTTAGCGGGCCCCTACGAGCAGTACTTC. Protein: CASSGGLAGPYEQYF.